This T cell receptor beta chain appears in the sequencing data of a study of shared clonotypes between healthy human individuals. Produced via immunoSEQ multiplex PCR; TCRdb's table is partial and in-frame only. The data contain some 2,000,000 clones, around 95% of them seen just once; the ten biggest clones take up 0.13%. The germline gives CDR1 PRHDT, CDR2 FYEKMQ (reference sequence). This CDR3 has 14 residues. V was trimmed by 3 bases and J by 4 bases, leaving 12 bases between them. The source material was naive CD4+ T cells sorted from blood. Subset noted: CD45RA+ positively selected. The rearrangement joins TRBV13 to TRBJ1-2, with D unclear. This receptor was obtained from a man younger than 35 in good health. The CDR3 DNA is TGTGCCAGCAGCTTGAAGGGTTCGAGCTATGGCTACACCTTC. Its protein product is CASSLKGSSYGYTF.